Each of the 5 T cell receptor beta chains below was sequenced from the same sample in a study of T cells in Graves' hyperthyroidism and ophthalmopathy. TCR beta CDR3 regions were amplified from RNA. The TCR CDR3 first-round RT-PCR relied on the HTBI primer set. TCRdb passed the multiplex PCR reads through MiXCR, listing each CDR3 protein once. Of 500,000 to 750,000 distinct CDR3 sequences listed, 35% to 55% were seen once; the top ten hold roughly 7.7%. The sequenced sample consisted of peripheral blood or thyroid tissue (not recorded which). The receptors were gathered from a woman aged 18-35 years with Graves' hyperthyroidism.

In its sample, this clonotype was seen many times. The J gene is TRBJ2-2, the V gene TRBV24-1; possible D gene TRBD1, 5 bases. Germline loops: CDR1 KGHDR, CDR2 SFDVKD. The CDR3 covers 15 residues. The V gene lost 5 bases and the J gene lost 0 bases, with 9 bases spanning the gap. This CDR3 reads CATSGRTTNTGELFF. DNA of the CDR3: TGTGCCACCAGTGGTAGGACAACGAACACCGGGGAGCTGTTTTTT.

This clonotype has just a few counts. The CDR3 DNA follows: TGCGCCAGCGGAACAGGGGAGGGTTGGGATACGCAGTATTTT. Translated: CASGTGEGWDTQYF. V gene TRBV4-1 combines with J gene TRBJ2-3; D may match TRBD1 or TRBD2 (7 bases each). The germline V and J ends were trimmed by 8 bases and 6 bases, with 18 bases remaining between them. The CDR3 runs 14 residues. Germline-derived CDR1 and CDR2 are MGHRA and YSYEKL.

The rearrangement links TRBV19 to TRBJ1-2; D possibly corresponds to TRBD1 (5 bases). This CDR3 comprises 15 residues. V lost 7 bases and J lost 1, with 16 bases in between. From germline, CDR1 is LNHDA and CDR2 SQIVND (reference sequence). The CDR3 protein is CASTRLEGINYGYTF. DNA of the CDR3: TGTGCCAGTACCCGCTTGGAGGGGATTAACTATGGCTACACCTTC.

This clonotype was counted only a few times. The chain has TRBV3-1 and TRBJ2-7; TRBD2 aligns across 7 bases. There are 15 residues in the CDR3. Losses at the gene ends were 4 bases for V and 0 bases for J; bases not matched to a gene: 6. Germline CDR1 reads LGHDT; CDR2 reads YNNKEL (reference sequence). The CDR3: CASSLPSGGSYEQYF. CDR3 nucleotide sequence: TGTGCCAGCAGCCTACCATCGGGAGGCTCCTACGAGCAGTACTTC.

The CDR3 coding sequence is TGTGCCAGCAGACCCAGGACCGGGACAGGGGCAAGGAACACTGAAGCTTTCTTT. Translation: CASRPRTGTGARNTEAFF. The chain is built from TRBV4-2 and TRBJ1-1; TRBD1 aligns across 10 bases. Germline-derived CDR1 and CDR2 are LGHNA and YNFKEQ. This CDR3 contains 18 residues. The V and J ends lost 6 bases and 1 base, in that order; junction bases with no gene match: 14.